The TCR beta chain described here comes from a study of blood T cell repertoires in COVID-19. Study summary: The samples span acute and convalescent COVID-19 from the United States, Italy and Spain. T cells, B-cell-depleted T cells, or PBMCs provided the cDNA or gDNA that served as material.

In the study's own analysis: The authors estimated nucleated cell counts from reference gene primer amplification. Assay used: immunoSEQ multiplex PCR; TCRdb lists only in-frame clones, some missing. V and J calls and clone size follow that table, whereas D and trimming were derived from the DNA. The sample has fewer than 70,000 clones; approximately 86% are singletons. V was pared by 1 base and J by 5 bases, with 8 bases of the junction left unmatched. This CDR3 region has 16 residues. The V gene's germline CDR1 is SGDLS and CDR2 YYNGEE. The receptor's source is a woman in her sixties or seventies with acute or convalescent COVID-19. The sample taken for sequencing was peripheral blood. The V and J genes are TRBV9 and TRBJ1-1; 10 positions match TRBD1. The CDR3 coding sequence is TGTGCCAGCAGCGTAACACCCGGACAGGGGGAGACTGAAGCTTTCTTT. It is translated as CASSVTPGQGETEAFF.